This T cell receptor beta chain was recorded in a study of OX40 agonist ivuxolimab in advanced cancers. Study context: An agonistic anti-OX40 (CD134) antibody, ivuxolimab, was used to treat the patients.

TCRdb keeps only in-frame clones here, not all; method: immunoSEQ multiplex PCR. The table records about 86,000 clones, 75% to 90% of them present only once. This CDR3 is 16 amino acids long. The ends were cut back, 0 bases at V and 0 bases at J, with 11 bases in the middle. CDR1 and CDR2 from the germline V gene are KGHSH and LQKENI. In this sample, this clone turned up once. Its antigen is undetermined. Whole-study results and caveats: Low normalized T-cell clonal expansion also characterized some of the nonresponders. Averaged across samples, CD8+ T cells carried more expanded clones than CD4+ did.

The sample was CD4+ or CD8+ T cells sorted from blood, taken in a trial of the OX40 agonist ivuxolimab. The receptor comes from an adult with an advanced solid tumor such as melanoma, head and neck, liver or kidney cancer. The rearrangement joins TRBV18 to TRBJ2-5; D gene unclear. In DNA, the CDR3 is TGTGCCAGCTCACCACCTGGGCTCAGGAACCAAGAGACCCAGTACTTC. This encodes CASSPPGLRNQETQYF.